This T cell receptor (beta chain) was obtained from a study of blood T cells in healthy people across ages (dated by TCRdb to between 2014 and 2016). Concerning the study at large: Template switching captured roughly one uniquely barcoded TCR beta cDNA molecule per two T cells in model experiments. The donors were divided into four age groups: young (average around 15 years), middle-aged (around 37), aged (roughly 60) and long-lived (82). To track age-related changes in TCR beta repertoire diversity, the study relied on deep sequencing normalized with unique cDNA molecular identifiers. Two additional independent replicas of 1 million unique cDNA reads from the same blood draw were analyzed for two donors (one aged 18 to 30 and one aged 80 or older). Study-wide conclusions, independent of this receptor: Because the CMV infection status of the donors was unknown, age-related changes in expanded clonotypes may potentially have been confounded. Total diversity estimates from one million sequenced T cells were considered lower bounds and underestimates. Observed TCR beta diversity correlated strongly with the percentage of naive T cells measured by flow cytometry. Since profiling was done on bulk unsorted PBMCs, naive and antigen-experienced compartments could not be conclusively compared. Observed TCR beta diversity per million T cells fell roughly linearly with age, and a significant reduction was already apparent by age around 40. Compared with the aged group, the long-lived group had more naive CD4+ T cells, fewer expanded clones and increased TCR diversity, suggesting age selection.

As to this clonotype: No antigen is known for it. Base qualities are missing; no much larger clone stands one base away.

Library method: 5' RACE. Instrument used: Illumina HiSeq 2500. A second PCR of about 7 to 12 cycles was run with a J-beta primer mix and a sample-barcoded 5' primer. A template-switch 5' adaptor carrying 12 random nucleotides introduced a unique molecular identifier onto each TCR beta cDNA molecule. Each sample yielded at least 2.5 million CDR3-containing paired-end reads. All of the RNA was converted into first-strand cDNA using the Mint cDNA synthesis kit, with a TRBC-specific oligonucleotide serving as the primer. All cDNA was treated with uracil-DNA glycosylase and then went through a first 18-cycle PCR with the universal primers M1SS and BC2_uni_R. The published analysis was carried out like this. Normalization of each sample was performed by random selection of 1 million high-quality reads, each carrying a distinct molecular identifier. Instead of being binned into consensus sequences, reads with shared molecular identifiers were discarded. MiTCR, set to a Q25 quality threshold and the strictest error-elimination algorithm, was used for CDR3 identification, clonotype clustering and error correction. A nonparametric unseen species model with Euler transformation was used to estimate lower-bound total TCR beta diversity. TCRdb redid the processing of the public reads, applying fastp at Q25 and MiXCR, and retained in-frame beta chains. CDR3 protein sequences are deduplicated, and each keeps its most common genes and DNA. The V and J calls were determined by TCRdb, not by the authors. Present in this sample are 450,000 to 600,000 distinct CDR3 sequences, about a quarter of which were seen just once. The ten largest clonotypes hold approximately 3.6% of the sample.

Measured from the cysteine to the phenylalanine, the CDR3 is 14 residues long. Only CDR3 DNA is held: 42 bases, read in frame from base 1. The junction carries 10 bases between V and J, which are trimmed by 3 bases and 4 bases respectively. Based on the germline V gene (reference sequence), the CDR1 and CDR2 sequences are LNHDA and SQIVND. Systemically healthy Caucasian individuals from Russia, some 40 in total and aged about 6 to 95 years, were included as donors. Each donor gave 8 to 10 milliliters of peripheral blood, drawn into EDTA-treated Vacutainer tubes. Ficoll-Paque density-gradient centrifugation was used to isolate PBMCs, with at least 6.5 million obtained per sample. Trizol reagent was used to extract total RNA from the PBMCs, yielding at least 6 micrograms per sample. For every donor, an aliquot of PBMCs went through flow cytometry to measure the percentages of naive CD45RAhigh/CD27high T cells.

A further study also used this sample, focusing on T cells of mothers and their children. As that second study puts it: Donors were nine systemically healthy Caucasian individuals: three mothers and their six children. cDNA synthesis used all of the extracted RNA, with roughly 1.5 ug of RNA in each 15 ul reaction. In the second PCR, the M1S primer introduced both the sample barcodes and 2-4 random nucleotides. Each mother yielded over 9.5 million TCR beta CDR3 reads and each child roughly 2.9 million reads. Thymic selection shapes the output of TCR recombination in a similar way in related and unrelated pairs, and inherited differences have a minor effect. Normalized repertoire overlap in related mother-child pairs was always slightly higher than in unrelated mother-child pairs, but the difference was never significant. No persistent microchimeric T cell clones were found, with a detection sensitivity of approximately 100 clones per million clonotypes. The study used deep NGS to compare TCR beta repertoires of mothers and children, seeking features distinguishing related mother-child pairs from unrelated individuals. On average, the children were about 12 +/- 4 years old, while the mothers were about 37 +/- 4 years old. Libraries were sequenced on Illumina HiSeq 2000 with 100+100 nt paired-end reads after adapter ligation with NEBNext reagents. To prevent cross-contamination, the mother and child libraries were prepared one month apart and sequenced in separate runs. Between roughly 500,000 and 2,300,000 distinct TCR beta clonotypes were identified per donor. Naive TCR beta clonotypes were estimated from low-frequency clonotypes matched to each donor's FACS-determined naive share, without sorting.

The receptor was isolated from a boy aged 2-9 years in good health. Sequenced: blood. The chain employs TRBV19 and TRBJ2-1, with the D gene call left open. The nucleotide sequence is TGTGCCAGTAGTATTAACCTCGAGTACAATGAGCAGTTCTTC. Its protein reads: CASSINLEYNEQFF.